The 14 T cell receptor beta chains listed next were all sequenced from one sample in a study of read filtering for tumor transcriptome and immune sequencing. This library used roughly 400 ng RNA and molecular barcoded adaptors spanning alpha/delta and beta/gamma chains. TCRdb fed the reads into MiXCR, producing one record per CDR3 protein. The profile shows about 38,000 distinct CDR3 sequences, approximately 15% of them singletons. The sample was a population of CD138-negative cells sorted from bone marrow. Receptors originate from a donor at least 40 years old with multiple myeloma.

This clonotype was counted many times. The rearrangement uses TRBV20-1 and TRBJ1-2; a weak D match, TRBD1 (5 bases). Germline values: CDR1 DFQATT, CDR2 SNEGSKA (reference sequence). CDR3 length equals 13 residues. With 1 base removed from V and 2 bases from J, the gap between germline ends came to 8 bases. The CDR3 here is CSARGGGNYGYTF. CDR3 coding DNA: TGCAGTGCTAGAGGCGGGGGGAACTATGGCTACACCTTC.

This clonotype was counted at least ten times. The V and J genes are TRBV28 and TRBJ2-2; D possibly matches TRBD1 or TRBD2 (6 bases each). V was trimmed by 8 bases and J by 7 bases, leaving 8 bases between them. Germline loops: CDR1 MDHEN, CDR2 SYDVKM. There are 11 residues in the CDR3. The CDR3 region is CASGGGGELFF. The CDR3 DNA follows: TGTGCCAGCGGAGGGGGCGGGGAGCTGTTTTTT.

This clonotype was detected many times. The rearrangement joins TRBV11-2 to TRBJ1-4, with 7 bases matching TRBD1. With 4 bases clipped from V and 7 bases from J, the junction kept 3 bases outside the gene matches. CDR1 is SGHAT, CDR2 FQNNGV, per germline. The CDR3 has 13 amino acids. Here the CDR3 DNA reads TGTGCCAGCAGCTCGACAGGGTTTGAAAAACTGTTTTTT. This sequence encodes CASSSTGFEKLFF.

This clonotype came up once. The J gene is TRBJ1-3, the V gene TRBV18; D is ambiguous. Per germline, CDR1 KGHSH and CDR2 LQKENI. Trimming took 3 bases from V and 0 from J, leaving 9 bases between them. The CDR3 has 15 residues. The CDR3 DNA follows: TGTGCCAGCTCACCCACCTCAGTCTCTGGAAACACCATATATTTT. The encoded protein is CASSPTSVSGNTIYF.

This clonotype was detected ten times or more. The chain has TRBV4-2 and TRBJ2-3, with TRBD2 matching over 12 bases. V dropped 1 base and J dropped 2; count of bases not matched to a gene: 25. The germline gives CDR1 LGHNA, CDR2 YNFKEQ. CDR3 length equals 24 residues. The CDR3, as DNA: TGTGCCAGCAGCCAAGGGACAGCAATACTAGCGGGGGGTCTTACACCCAACCCCACAGATACGCAGTATTTT. It translates to CASSQGTAILAGGLTPNPTDTQYF.

Ten or more counts support this clonotype. CDR3 coding DNA: TGTGCCAGCTCACCAAGAACCAGGGGCAAGAACACTGAAGCTTTCTTT. It translates to CASSPRTRGKNTEAFF. This chain connects TRBV18 to TRBJ1-1; possible D gene TRBD1, 6 bases. Germline CDR1 KGHSH, CDR2 LQKENI. This CDR3 region has 16 residues. V was pared by 2 bases and J by 1 base, with 14 bases between.

At least ten counts were recorded for this clonotype. CDR3 DNA sequence: TGCGCCAGCAGTCCCTCGAGATTGAGTACTGAAGCTTTCTTT. Residues: CASSPSRLSTEAFF. This chain connects TRBV10-1 to TRBJ1-1, with D unclear. Germline V CDR1 and CDR2: WNHNN, SYGVQD (reference sequence). The ends were cut back, 5 bases at V and 5 bases at J, with 15 bases in the middle. CDR3 length: 14 amino acids.

This clonotype has at least ten counts. This chain links TRBV7-8 with TRBJ2-5; possible D gene TRBD2, 5 bases. Deletions cut 1 base from V and 9 bases from J, with 15 bases between. Per germline, CDR1 SGHVS and CDR2 FQNEAQ. The CDR3 runs to 14 residues. The CDR3 protein is CASSLGIGPEAQYF. The CDR3 bases are TGTGCCAGCAGCTTAGGTATCGGGCCGGAGGCCCAGTACTTC.

This clonotype was detected ten times or more. The J gene is TRBJ2-6, the V gene TRBV6-1; D is possibly TRBD2 (6 bases). Trimming shortened V by 11 bases and J by 4 bases, and 15 bases separated the two germline ends. The germline V gene has CDR1 MNHNS and CDR2 SASEGT. CDR3 length: 14 amino acids. The CDR3 protein is CASNGGHGANVLTF. The CDR3 DNA follows: TGTGCCTCCAACGGAGGGCACGGGGCCAACGTCCTGACTTTC.

This clonotype was counted many times. V and J are TRBV27 and TRBJ1-1, with D unclear. The CDR3 loop spans 13 amino acids. Trimming pared 0 bases from V and 1 base from J, leaving 3 bases between. The germline CDR1 and CDR2 sequences are MNHEY and SMNVEV (reference sequence). CDR3 coding DNA: TGTGCCAGCAGTTTATCGCCGAACACTGAAGCTTTCTTT. This sequence encodes CASSLSPNTEAFF.

To note about this clonotype: The missing conserved phenylalanine or tryptophan at the end of this CDR3 makes a read error likely. No DNA is shown, since the ends of the CDR3 on it are uncertain; the CDR3 is the one TCRdb lists. V gene TRBV5-1 combines with J gene TRBJ2-1; the table gives TRBD2 as D, unverified against the DNA. The CDR3 comprises 14 residues, both ends counted. CDR1 SGHRS and CDR2 YFSETQ come from the germline V gene. The CDR3: CASSVGTLDNEQVC.

This clonotype appeared many times. J is TRBJ1-2 and V is TRBV20-1; TRBD1 is a possible D gene (5 bases). V lost 3 bases to trimming and J lost 4 bases, with 9 bases between them. Germline assignment: CDR1 DFQATT and CDR2 SNEGSKA (reference sequence). The CDR3 consists of 12 residues. The CDR3 spells CSASGGGYGYTF. CDR3 in DNA: TGCAGTGCTAGCGGGGGGGGCTATGGCTACACCTTC.

This rearrangement joins TRBV23-1 to TRBJ1-5; D not resolved. TRBV23-1 falls under the ORF class, with uncertain function. The V and J ends lost 6 bases and 3 bases respectively, with 12 bases between them. The CDR3 has 14 amino acids. The CDR3 spells CASSPREANQPQHF. For the CDR3, the DNA is TGCGCCAGCAGCCCAAGGGAAGCCAATCAGCCCCAGCATTTT.

There are many counts of this clonotype. The rearrangement links TRBV4-2 to TRBJ1-5, with 10 bases lining up with TRBD1. Germline loops: CDR1 LGHNA, CDR2 YNFKEQ. The V segment lost 4 bases and the J segment 5 bases; nucleotides outside the gene matches: 5. The CDR3 is 15 residues long. The CDR3 region is CASSPEGTGDQPQHF. The CDR3 nucleotides read TGTGCCAGCAGCCCGGAGGGGACAGGGGATCAGCCCCAGCATTTT.